The rows below give T cell receptor beta chains drawn from one sample of a study of CXCR3-negative and CXCR3-positive naive CD8 T cells. After re-calling the 5' RACE reads, TCRdb lists one entry per CDR3 protein, DNA absent. This repertoire comprises roughly 100,000 distinct CDR3 sequences; its ten largest clones make up about 1%. Sequences were obtained from naive CXCR3- CD8+ T cells from blood. These receptors originate from a human donor in good health. Some clones in this sample may be carry-over from other donors' samples. Each CDR3 is given with its conserved first and last residue.

len,v_gene,j_gene,CDR3aa
15,TRBV7-2,TRBJ2-3,CASSLVGGSADTQYF
14,TRBV30,TRBJ2-7,CAWSQMDGSYEQYF
12,TRBV20-1,TRBJ2-1,CSARYRDNEQFF
14,TRBV5-1,TRBJ2-7,CASSPGTNSYEQYF
15,TRBV28,TRBJ2-2,CASSARGAATGELFF
16,TRBV28,TRBJ2-5,CASSSSWTSGSETQYF
14,TRBV4-1,TRBJ2-1,CASSQESPYNEQFF
13,TRBV20-1,TRBJ2-1,CSARVPIYNEQFF
15,TRBV30,TRBJ1-1,CAWSVPSRPNTEAFF
15,TRBV4-2,TRBJ1-2,CASSQEDRGGYGYTF
16,TRBV5-1,TRBJ1-5,CASSLGGQGSNQPQHF
15,TRBV29-1,TRBJ2-1,CSVEYPSGSGNEQFF
14,TRBV7-3,TRBJ1-1,CASTPTGSVAEAFF
15,TRBV27,TRBJ1-1,CASSSLRGMNTEAFF
14,TRBV12-5,TRBJ2-1,CASGYTTSYNEQFF
14,TRBV6-1,TRBJ2-1,CASSPLREDNEQFF
13,TRBV7-9,TRBJ2-5,CPSSLRASETQYF
15,TRBV7-3,TRBJ2-3,CASSESSGSTDTQYF
16,TRBV12-3/TRBV12-4,TRBJ2-1,CASTPSAAVYNERQFF
12,TRBV29-1,TRBJ2-1,CSVGAGTNEQFF
16,TRBV12-3/TRBV12-4,TRBJ2-5,CASSPLGTAPTETQYF
16,TRBV7-8,TRBJ2-2,CASSSGLAANTGELFF
13,TRBV7-6,TRBJ2-5,CASSPFLEVTQYF
16,TRBV20-1,TRBJ1-6,CSARDDAGTDNSPLHF
16,TRBV20-1,TRBJ1-1,CSARHRAEPLSTEAFF
13,TRBV9,TRBJ2-1,CASSTGLASEQFF
15,TRBV10-3,TRBJ2-7,CAISDRGGSSYEQYF
14,TRBV23-1,TRBJ1-2,CASSQPGPAPGYTF
16,TRBV7-2,TRBJ2-7,CASSSPGTSLPYEQYF
12,TRBV29-1,TRBJ2-7,CSVYPGTNEQYF
16,TRBV19,TRBJ2-2,CASSLPRTEFTGELFF
18,TRBV6-2/TRBV6-3,TRBJ2-1,CASSYAASGREIYNEQFF
13,TRBV7-7,TRBJ2-1,CASSLATANEQFF